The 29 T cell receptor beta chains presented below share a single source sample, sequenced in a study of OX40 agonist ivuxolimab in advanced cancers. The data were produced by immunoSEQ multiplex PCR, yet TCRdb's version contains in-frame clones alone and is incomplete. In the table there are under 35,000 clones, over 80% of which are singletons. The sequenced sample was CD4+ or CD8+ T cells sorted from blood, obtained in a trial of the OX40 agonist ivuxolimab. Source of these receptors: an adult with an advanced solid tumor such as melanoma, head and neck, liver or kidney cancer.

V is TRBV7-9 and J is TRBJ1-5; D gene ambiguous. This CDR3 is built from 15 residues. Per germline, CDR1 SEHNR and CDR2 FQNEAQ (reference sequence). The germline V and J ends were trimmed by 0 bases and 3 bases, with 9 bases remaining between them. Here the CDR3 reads CASSLAGGFNQPQHF. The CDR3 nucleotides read TGTGCCAGCAGCTTAGCAGGAGGGTTCAATCAGCCCCAGCATTTT.

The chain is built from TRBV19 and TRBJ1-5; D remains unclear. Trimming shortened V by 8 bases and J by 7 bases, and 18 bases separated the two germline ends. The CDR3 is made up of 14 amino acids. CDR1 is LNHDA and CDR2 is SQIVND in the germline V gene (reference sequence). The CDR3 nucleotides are TGTGCCAGTGATACTCTGGACTCGGGGCAGCCCCAGCATTTT. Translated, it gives CASDTLDSGQPQHF.

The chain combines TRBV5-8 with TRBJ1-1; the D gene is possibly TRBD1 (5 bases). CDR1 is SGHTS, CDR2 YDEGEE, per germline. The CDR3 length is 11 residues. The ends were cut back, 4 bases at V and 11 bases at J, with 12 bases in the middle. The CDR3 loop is CASSVDRHAFF. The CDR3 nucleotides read TGTGCCAGCAGCGTTGACAGACACGCTTTCTTT.

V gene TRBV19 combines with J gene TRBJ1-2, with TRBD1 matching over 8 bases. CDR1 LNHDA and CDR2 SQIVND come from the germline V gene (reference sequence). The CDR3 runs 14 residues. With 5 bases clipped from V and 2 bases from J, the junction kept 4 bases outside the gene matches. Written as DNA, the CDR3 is TGTGCCAGTAGTCCTGGACAGGGAAACTATGGCTACACCTTC. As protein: CASSPGQGNYGYTF.

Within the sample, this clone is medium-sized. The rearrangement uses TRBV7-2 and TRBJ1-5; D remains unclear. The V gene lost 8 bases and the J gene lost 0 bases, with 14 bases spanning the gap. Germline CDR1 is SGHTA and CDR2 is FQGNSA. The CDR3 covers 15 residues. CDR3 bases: TGTGCCAGCCGCCTAAGCATCGATAGCAATCAGCCCCAGCATTTT. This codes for CASRLSIDSNQPQHF. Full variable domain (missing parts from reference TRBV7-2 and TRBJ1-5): GAGVSQSPSNKVTEKGKDVELRCDPISGHTALYWYRQSLGQGLEFLIYFQGNSAPDKSGLPSDRFSAERTGGSVSTLTIQRTQQEDSAVYLCASRLSIDSNQPQHFGDGTRLSIL.

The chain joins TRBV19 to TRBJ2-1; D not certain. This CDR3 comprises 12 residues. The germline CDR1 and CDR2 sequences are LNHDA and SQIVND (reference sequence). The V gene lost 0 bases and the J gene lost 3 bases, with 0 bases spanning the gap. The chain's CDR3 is CASSIDYNEQFF. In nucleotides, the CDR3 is TGTGCCAGTAGTATAGACTACAATGAGCAGTTCTTC.

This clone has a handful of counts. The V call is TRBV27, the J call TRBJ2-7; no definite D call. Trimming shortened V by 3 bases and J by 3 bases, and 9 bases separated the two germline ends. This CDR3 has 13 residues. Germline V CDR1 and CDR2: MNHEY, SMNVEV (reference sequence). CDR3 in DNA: TGTGCCAGCAGTTTTGGGGAACTCTACGAGCAGTACTTC. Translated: CASSFGELYEQYF.

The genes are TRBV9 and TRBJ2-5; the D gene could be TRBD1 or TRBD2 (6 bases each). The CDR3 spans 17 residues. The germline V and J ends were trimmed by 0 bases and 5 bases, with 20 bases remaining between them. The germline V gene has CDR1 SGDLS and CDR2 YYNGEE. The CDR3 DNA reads TGTGCCAGCAGCGTAGGGGAGGTAACAGGGAATGTGGAGACCCAGTACTTC. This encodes CASSVGEVTGNVETQYF.

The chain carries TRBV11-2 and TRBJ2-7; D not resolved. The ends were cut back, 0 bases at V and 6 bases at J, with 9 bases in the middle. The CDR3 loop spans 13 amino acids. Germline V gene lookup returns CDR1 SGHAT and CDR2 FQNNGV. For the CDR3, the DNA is TGTGCCAGCAGCTTAGATGTGGATTCCGAGCAGTACTTC. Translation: CASSLDVDSEQYF.

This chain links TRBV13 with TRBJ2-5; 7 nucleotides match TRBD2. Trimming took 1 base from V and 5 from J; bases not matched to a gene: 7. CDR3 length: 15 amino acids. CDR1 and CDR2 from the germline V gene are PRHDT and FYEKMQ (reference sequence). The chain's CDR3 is CASSLAGGSLETQYF. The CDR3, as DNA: TGTGCCAGCAGCTTAGCGGGAGGCAGTTTGGAGACCCAGTACTTC. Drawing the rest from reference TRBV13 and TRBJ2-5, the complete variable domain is AAGVIQSPRHLIKEKRETATLKCYPIPRHDTVYWYQQGPGQDPQFLISFYEKMQSDKGSIPDRFSAQQFSDYHSELNMSSLELGDSALYFCASSLAGGSLETQYFGPGTRLLVL.

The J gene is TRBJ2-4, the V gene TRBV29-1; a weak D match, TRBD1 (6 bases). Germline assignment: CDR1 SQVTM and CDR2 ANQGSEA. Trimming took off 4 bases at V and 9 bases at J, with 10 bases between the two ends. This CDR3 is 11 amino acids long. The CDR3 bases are TGCAGCGTTGGTTTAGGGGGCATTCAGTACTTC. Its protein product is CSVGLGGIQYF.

CDR3 coding DNA: TGTGCCAGCAGCTCAGGTCAATCCTACGAGCAGTACTTC. This sequence encodes CASSSGQSYEQYF. The chain couples TRBV7-9 to TRBJ2-7; no definite D call. Germline V gives CDR1 SEHNR, CDR2 FQNEAQ (reference sequence). The V and J ends lost 4 bases and 1 base respectively, with 8 bases between them. This CDR3 is built from 13 residues.

The CDR3 region is CASYQGQGYTF. The DNA of the CDR3 is TGTGCCTCCTACCAGGGCCAGGGCTACACCTTC. This chain connects TRBV30 to TRBJ1-2; tentative D call: TRBD1 (5 bases). This CDR3 comprises 11 residues. Germline values: CDR1 GTSNPN, CDR2 SVGIG (reference sequence). Trimming removed 7 bases at V and 8 bases at J, with 14 bases between.

The CDR3 nucleotides read TGCGCCAGCAGCCAAGATTCCAGTCCCTACGAGCAGTACTTC. Protein: CASSQDSSPYEQYF. The chain employs TRBV4-3 and TRBJ2-7; D is undetermined. The CDR3 loop spans 14 amino acids. The ends were cut back, 0 bases at V and 2 bases at J, with 8 bases in the middle. The V gene's germline CDR1 is LGHNA and CDR2 YSLEER.

This CDR3 reads CASSLSLSYEQYF. In DNA, the CDR3 is TGTGCCAGCAGCTTGTCCCTGTCCTACGAGCAGTACTTC. The rearrangement links TRBV5-6 to TRBJ2-7; D unresolved. The CDR3 is made up of 13 amino acids. CDR1 is SGHDT, CDR2 YYEEEE, per germline. Trimming removed 1 base from V and 1 base from J, with 6 bases in between.

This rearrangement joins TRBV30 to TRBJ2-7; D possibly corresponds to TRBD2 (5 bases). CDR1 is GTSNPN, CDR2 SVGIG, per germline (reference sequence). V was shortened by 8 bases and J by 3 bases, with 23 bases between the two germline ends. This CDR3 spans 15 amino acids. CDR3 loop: CARLESKDLGYEQYF. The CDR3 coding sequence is TGTGCCCGGCTAGAATCGAAGGACTTAGGCTACGAGCAGTACTTC.

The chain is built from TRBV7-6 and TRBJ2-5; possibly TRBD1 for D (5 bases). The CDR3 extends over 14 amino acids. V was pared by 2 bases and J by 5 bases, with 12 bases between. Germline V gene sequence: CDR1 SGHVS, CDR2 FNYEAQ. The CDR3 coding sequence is TGTGCCAGCAGCTTATGGGGCACCCATGAGACCCAGTACTTC. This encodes CASSLWGTHETQYF.

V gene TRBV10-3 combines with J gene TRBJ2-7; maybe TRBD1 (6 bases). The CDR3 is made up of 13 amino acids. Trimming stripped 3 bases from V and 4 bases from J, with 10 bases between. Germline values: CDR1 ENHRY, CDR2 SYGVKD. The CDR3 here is CAISDRTAYEQYF. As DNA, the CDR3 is TGTGCCATCAGTGACCGGACAGCATACGAGCAGTACTTC.

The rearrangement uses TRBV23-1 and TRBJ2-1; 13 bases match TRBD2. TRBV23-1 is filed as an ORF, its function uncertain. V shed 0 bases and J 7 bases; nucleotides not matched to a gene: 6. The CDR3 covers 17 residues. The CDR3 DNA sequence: TGCGCCAGCAGTCAATCGACTAGCGGGAGGAGGAGTAATGAGCAGTTCTTC. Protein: CASSQSTSGRRSNEQFF.

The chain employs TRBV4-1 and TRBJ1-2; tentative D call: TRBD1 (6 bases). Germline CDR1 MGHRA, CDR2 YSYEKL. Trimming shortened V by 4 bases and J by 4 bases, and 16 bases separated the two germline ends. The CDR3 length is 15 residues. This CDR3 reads CASSLEGGVLYGYTF. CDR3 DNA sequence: TGCGCCAGCAGCCTGGAAGGGGGGGTTCTCTATGGCTACACCTTC.

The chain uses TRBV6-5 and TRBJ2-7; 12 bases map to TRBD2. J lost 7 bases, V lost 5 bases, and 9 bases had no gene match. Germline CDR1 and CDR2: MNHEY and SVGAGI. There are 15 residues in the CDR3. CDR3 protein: CASSPMTSGSGEQYF. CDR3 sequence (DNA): TGTGCCAGCAGTCCCATGACTAGCGGGAGCGGTGAGCAGTACTTC.

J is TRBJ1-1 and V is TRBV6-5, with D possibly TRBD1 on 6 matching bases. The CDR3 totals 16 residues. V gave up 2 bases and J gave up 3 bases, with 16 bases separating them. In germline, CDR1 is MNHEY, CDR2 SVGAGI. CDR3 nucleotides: TGTGCCAGCAGTTACGATAGGGGGACTGGGGACACTGAAGCTTTCTTT. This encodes CASSYDRGTGDTEAFF.

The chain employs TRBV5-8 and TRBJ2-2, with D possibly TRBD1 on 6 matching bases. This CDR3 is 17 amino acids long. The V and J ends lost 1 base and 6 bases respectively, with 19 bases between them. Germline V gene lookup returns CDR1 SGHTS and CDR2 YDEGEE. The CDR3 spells CASSLISGTFYPGELFF. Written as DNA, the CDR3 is TGTGCCAGCAGCTTGATTTCCGGGACATTCTACCCCGGGGAGCTGTTTTTT.

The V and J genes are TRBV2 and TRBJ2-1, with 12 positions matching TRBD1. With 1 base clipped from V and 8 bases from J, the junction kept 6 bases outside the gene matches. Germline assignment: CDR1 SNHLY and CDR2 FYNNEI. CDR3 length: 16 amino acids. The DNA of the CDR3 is TGTGCCAGCAGTGAAGGATCGGGACAGGGGGCGGATGAGCAGTTCTTC. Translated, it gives CASSEGSGQGADEQFF.

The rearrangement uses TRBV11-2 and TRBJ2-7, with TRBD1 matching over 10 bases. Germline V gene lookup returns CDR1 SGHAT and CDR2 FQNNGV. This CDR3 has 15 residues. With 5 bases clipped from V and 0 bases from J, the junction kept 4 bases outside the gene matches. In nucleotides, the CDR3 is TGTGCCAGCAGCACCAGGACAGGGGGCTCCTACGAGCAGTACTTC. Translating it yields CASSTRTGGSYEQYF.

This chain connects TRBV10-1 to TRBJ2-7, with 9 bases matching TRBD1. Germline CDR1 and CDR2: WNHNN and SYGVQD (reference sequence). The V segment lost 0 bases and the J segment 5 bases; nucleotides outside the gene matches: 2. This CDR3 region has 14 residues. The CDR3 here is CASSESRTGDEQYF. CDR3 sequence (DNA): TGCGCCAGCAGTGAGTCGAGGACAGGGGACGAGCAGTACTTC.

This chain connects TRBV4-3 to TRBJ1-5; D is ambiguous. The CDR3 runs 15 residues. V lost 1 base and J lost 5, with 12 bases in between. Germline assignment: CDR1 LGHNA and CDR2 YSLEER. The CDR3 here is CASSQGVQLYQPQHF. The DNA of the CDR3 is TGCGCCAGCAGCCAAGGGGTACAGCTCTATCAGCCCCAGCATTTT.

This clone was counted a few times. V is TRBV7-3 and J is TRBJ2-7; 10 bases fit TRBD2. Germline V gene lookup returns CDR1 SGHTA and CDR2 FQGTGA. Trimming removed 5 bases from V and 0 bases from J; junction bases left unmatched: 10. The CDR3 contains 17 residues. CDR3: CASSPTRRLAGSYEQYF. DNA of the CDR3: TGTGCCAGCAGCCCCACACGACGACTAGCGGGCTCCTACGAGCAGTACTTC.

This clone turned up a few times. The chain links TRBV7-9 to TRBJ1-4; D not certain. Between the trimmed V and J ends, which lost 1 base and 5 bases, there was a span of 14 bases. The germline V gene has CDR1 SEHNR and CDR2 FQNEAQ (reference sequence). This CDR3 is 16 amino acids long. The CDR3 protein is CASSLGGRRGNEKLFF. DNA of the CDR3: TGTGCCAGCAGCTTAGGAGGCCGACGCGGCAATGAAAAACTGTTTTTT.